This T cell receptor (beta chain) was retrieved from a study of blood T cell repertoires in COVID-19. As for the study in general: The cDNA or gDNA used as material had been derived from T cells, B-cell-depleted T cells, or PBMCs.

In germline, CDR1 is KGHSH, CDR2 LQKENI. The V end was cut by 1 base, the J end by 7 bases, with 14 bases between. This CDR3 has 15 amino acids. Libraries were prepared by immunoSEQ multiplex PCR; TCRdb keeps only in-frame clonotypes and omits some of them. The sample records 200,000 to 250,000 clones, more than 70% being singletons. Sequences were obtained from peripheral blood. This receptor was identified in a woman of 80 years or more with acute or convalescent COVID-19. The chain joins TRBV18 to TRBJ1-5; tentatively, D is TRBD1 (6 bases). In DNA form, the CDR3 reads TGTGCCAGCTCACCACTGGGGGCCCCAGGACAGCCCCAGCATTTT. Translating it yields CASSPLGAPGQPQHF.